Listed below are T cell receptor beta chains from one sample, sequenced in a study of blood T cell repertoires in COVID-19. This table comes from immunoSEQ multiplex PCR, and its TCRdb copy is limited to in-frame clones, with some not included. The sample consists of 150,000 to 200,000 clones, more than 75% of them appearing once. What was sequenced was peripheral blood. Receptors originate from a woman between 50 and 59 years old with active or convalescent COVID-19. The CDR3 runs from the conserved cysteine through the conserved F or W. D genes are given only for firm matches. Where a row states a size, it is once, few, many or the class of an expanded clone; other rows omit it.

once,TRBV7-2,NA,TRBJ2-7,CASSSPRGPYEQYF,TGTGCCAGCAGCTCGCCCAGGGGCCCCTACGAGCAGTACTTC
NA,TRBV28,NA,TRBJ1-1,CASSLAGDGVTEAFF,TGTGCCAGCAGTTTGGCAGGGGACGGGGTGACTGAAGCTTTCTTT
NA,TRBV29-1,NA,TRBJ2-2,CSGREGQYTGELFF,TGCAGCGGTAGGGAAGGACAGTACACCGGGGAGCTGTTTTTT
NA,TRBV29-1,NA,TRBJ1-2,CSVQVNYGYTF,TGCAGCGTCCAGGTTAACTATGGCTACACCTTC
NA,TRBV11-2,NA,TRBJ2-2,CASSSSERVLTRELFF,TGTGCCAGCAGCTCCTCGGAACGGGTGCTCACCAGGGAGCTGTTTTTT
NA,TRBV30,TRBD2,TRBJ2-5,CACTGLAGGSQRETQYF,TGTGCCTGCACAGGACTAGCGGGGGGCTCCCAGAGAGAGACCCAGTACTTC
NA,TRBV14,NA,TRBJ2-1,CASSQDVGQRYNEQFF,TGTGCCAGCAGCCAAGATGTGGGCCAACGATACAATGAGCAGTTCTTC
NA,TRBV7-6,TRBD1,TRBJ2-1,CASSSLTGWYNEQFF,TGTGCCAGCAGCTCGTTGACAGGGTGGTACAATGAGCAGTTCTTC
NA,TRBV4-3,TRBD2,TRBJ2-3,CASSQDRSGRPTDTQYF,TGCGCCAGCAGCCAGGATCGAAGCGGGAGGCCCACAGATACGCAGTATTTT
NA,TRBV24-1,NA,TRBJ1-5,CATSQQGSDQPQHF,TGTGCCACCAGTCAACAGGGATCCGATCAGCCCCAGCATTTT
few,TRBV30,NA,TRBJ1-1,CAWSVQGYTEAFF,TGTGCCTGGAGTGTTCAGGGGTACACTGAAGCTTTCTTT
few,TRBV4-2,NA,TRBJ2-4,CASSQDGQGMDIQYF,TGTGCCAGCAGCCAAGACGGGCAGGGAATGGACATTCAGTACTTC
NA,TRBV19,NA,TRBJ2-5,CASSMPGFARETQYF,TGTGCCAGTAGTATGCCCGGATTTGCGCGGGAGACCCAGTACTTC
NA,TRBV12-3/TRBV12-4,NA,TRBJ1-2,CASSYTGYGYTF,TGTGCCAGCAGCTATACAGGGTATGGCTACACCTTC
NA,TRBV3-1/TRBV3-2,NA,TRBJ1-2,CASSPTLTVVYGYTF,TGTGCCAGCAGCCCCACCCTGACAGTTGTTTATGGCTACACCTTC
NA,TRBV30,TRBD1,TRBJ1-1,CAGTTGVNTEAFF,TGTGCCGGCACTACAGGGGTTAACACTGAAGCTTTCTTT
NA,TRBV12-5,TRBD1,TRBJ2-7,CASVPRGRWDEQYF,TGTGCTAGTGTTCCCAGGGGGCGCTGGGACGAGCAGTACTTC
NA,TRBV5-6,TRBD1,TRBJ1-2,CASSPTGTGVYGYTF,TGTGCCAGCAGCCCCACCGGGACAGGGGTCTATGGCTACACCTTC
few,TRBV28,TRBD2,TRBJ2-7,CASSTPSGSSYEQYF,TGTGCCAGCAGTACTCCTAGCGGAAGCTCCTACGAGCAGTACTTC
NA,TRBV5-1,TRBD2,TRBJ2-2,CASSLSGATNTGELFF,TGCGCCAGCAGCCTTAGCGGGGCCACGAACACCGGGGAGCTGTTTTTT
NA,TRBV24-1,NA,TRBJ2-1,CATSDAVRSNNEQFF,TGTGCCACCAGTGATGCGGTCCGATCCAACAATGAGCAGTTCTTC
NA,TRBV29-1,TRBD1,TRBJ2-1,CSVPKGTGVNEQFF,TGCAGCGTTCCCAAGGGGACAGGGGTCAATGAGCAGTTCTTC